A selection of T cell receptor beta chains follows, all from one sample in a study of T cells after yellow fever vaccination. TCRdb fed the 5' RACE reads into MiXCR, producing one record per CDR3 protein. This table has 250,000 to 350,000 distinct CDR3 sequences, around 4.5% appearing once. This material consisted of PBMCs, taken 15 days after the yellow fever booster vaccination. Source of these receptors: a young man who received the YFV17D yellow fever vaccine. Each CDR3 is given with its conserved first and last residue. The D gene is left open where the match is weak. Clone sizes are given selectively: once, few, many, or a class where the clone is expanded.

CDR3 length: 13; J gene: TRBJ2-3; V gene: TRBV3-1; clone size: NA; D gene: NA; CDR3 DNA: TGTGCCAGCAGCCACCAGGAGGGGCATACGCAGTATTTT; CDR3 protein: CASSHQEGHTQYF
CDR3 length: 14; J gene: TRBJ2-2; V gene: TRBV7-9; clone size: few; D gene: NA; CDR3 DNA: TGTGCCAGCAGTTACACAGGGAACACCGGGGAGCTGTTTTTT; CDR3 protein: CASSYTGNTGELFF
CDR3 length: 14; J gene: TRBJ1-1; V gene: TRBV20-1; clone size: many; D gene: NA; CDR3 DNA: TGCAGTGCTAGTCTCCGAGCGGGTTTCGCTGAAGCTTTCTTT; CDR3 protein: CSASLRAGFAEAFF
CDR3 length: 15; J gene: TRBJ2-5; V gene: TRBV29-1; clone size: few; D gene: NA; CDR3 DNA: TGCAGCGTTGAAGATCGATGGGGCCGCCAAGAGACCCAGTACTTC; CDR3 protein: CSVEDRWGRQETQYF
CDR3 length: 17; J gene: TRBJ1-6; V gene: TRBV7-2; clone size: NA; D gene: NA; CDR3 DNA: TGTGCCAGCAGCTCGAGACCAGGGCGTTCCTATAATTCACCCCTCCACTTT; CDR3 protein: CASSSRPGRSYNSPLHF
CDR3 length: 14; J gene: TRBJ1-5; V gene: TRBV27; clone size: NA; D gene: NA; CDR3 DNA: TGTGCCAGCAAAGGTCAGGGGCGCAGTCAGCCCCAGCATTTT; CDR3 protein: CASKGQGRSQPQHF
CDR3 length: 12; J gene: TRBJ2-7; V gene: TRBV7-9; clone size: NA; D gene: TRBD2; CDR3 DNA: TGTGCCAGCAGACGAGCGGGAGACGAGCAGTACTTC; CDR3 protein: CASRRAGDEQYF
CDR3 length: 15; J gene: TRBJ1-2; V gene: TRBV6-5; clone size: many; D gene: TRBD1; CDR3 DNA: TGTGCCAGCAGTTACGCACAGGGGGCTAACTATGGCTACACCTTC; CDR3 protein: CASSYAQGANYGYTF
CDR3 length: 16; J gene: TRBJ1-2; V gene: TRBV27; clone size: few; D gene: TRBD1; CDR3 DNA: TGTGCCAGCAGTAACCTGGACAGGGGCTCTCTCTATGGCTACACCTTC; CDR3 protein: CASSNLDRGSLYGYTF
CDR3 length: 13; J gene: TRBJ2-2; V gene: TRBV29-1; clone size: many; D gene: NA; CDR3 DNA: TGCAGCGTTGCCAAACAAGAGTCCGGGGAGCTGTTTTTT; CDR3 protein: CSVAKQESGELFF
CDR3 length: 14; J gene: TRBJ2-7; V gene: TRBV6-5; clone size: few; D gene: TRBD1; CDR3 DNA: TGTGCCAGCAGTTTCAGAGGGGGCTTACACGAGCAGTACTTC; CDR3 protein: CASSFRGGLHEQYF
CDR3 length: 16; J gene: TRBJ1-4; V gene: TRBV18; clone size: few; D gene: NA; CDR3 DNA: TGTGCCAGCTCACGTTCCCAGGCAACAACTAATGAAAAACTGTTTTTT; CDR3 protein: CASSRSQATTNEKLFF
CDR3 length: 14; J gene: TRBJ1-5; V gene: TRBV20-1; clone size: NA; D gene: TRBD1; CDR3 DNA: TGCAGTGCTAGACGGACAGGTAACAATCAGCCCCAGCATTTT; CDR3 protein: CSARRTGNNQPQHF
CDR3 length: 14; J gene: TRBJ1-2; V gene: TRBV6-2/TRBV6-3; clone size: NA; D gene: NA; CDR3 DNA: TGTGCCAGCAGCGAGACGCAGGCTAACTATGGCTACACCTTC; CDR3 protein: CASSETQANYGYTF
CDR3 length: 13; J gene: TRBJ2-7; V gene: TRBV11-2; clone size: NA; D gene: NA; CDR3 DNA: TGTGCCAGCAGCCCCGGGGACTTCTACGAGCAGTACTTC; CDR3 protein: CASSPGDFYEQYF
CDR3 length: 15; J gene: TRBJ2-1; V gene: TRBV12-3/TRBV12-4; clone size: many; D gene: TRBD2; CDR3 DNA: TGTGCCAGCAGTGTGCTGAGCGGGGCCTACAATGAGCAGTTCTTC; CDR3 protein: CASSVLSGAYNEQFF